The sequence of this T cell receptor (beta chain) was determined in a study of human T cells and chemical hapten exposure. Overall study: The patients, most of them female, presented with alopecia areata, totalis or universalis. TCR yields per sample varied, mainly owing to small pooled library volume differences.

Study-wide findings and caveats: DPC sensitization left the count of TCRs above 1 in 1000 unchanged.

As for time point: patch test 2, 6 weeks after DPC sensitization. Treatment defined: therapeutic diphenylcyclopropenone sensitization with weekly scalp DPC. In its sample, this clonotype was seen a few times. The antigen remains unidentified. Authors' analysis steps: Sampled TCR counts reached a median of around 89,000 per sample, with values ranging from 23,224 to 690,600. MiXCR, applied by TCRdb to the RACE reads, yields one record per CDR3 protein. The V and J calls shown here were made by TCRdb, not taken from the authors' results. The sample yields approximately 95,000 distinct CDR3 sequences, roughly 11% seen once. Material: whole blood, obtained in connection with sensitization to the hapten diphenylcyclopropenone (DPC). The sequence was obtained from a woman aged 40-49 years with alopecia areata. Some clones in this sample may be carry-over from other donors' samples.

The CDR3 DNA reads as TGTGCCAGCAGTTCCAAGCGGGGGGGCTTCACAGATACGCAGTATTTT. This codes for CASSSKRGGFTDTQYF. The V and J genes are TRBV12-3 or TRBV12-4 and TRBJ2-3; 10 nucleotides agree with TRBD2. The V and J ends lost 4 bases and 2 bases, in that order; junction bases with no gene match: 6. The length of the CDR3 is 16 residues.